Reported below is one T cell receptor (beta chain). No antigen is known for it. The data originate from a study of shared clonotypes between healthy human individuals. General study points: It was the non-shared clonotypes that had lower generation probabilities than clonotypes shared by all four donors. Having only a few donors restricted how much genetic and exposure-history diversity was captured. A few donors held 5% to 5.5% of naive CD4 clonotypes in common.

The germline V gene has CDR1 MNHEY and CDR2 SVGAGI. CDR3 length: 12 amino acids. V gave up 9 bases and J gave up 1 base, with 10 bases separating them. A CD45RA+ naive subset and a CD45RA-negative memory subset were split from CD4+ cells. Measured with immunoSEQ multiplex PCR; TCRdb has only the in-frame clones, and not every one. The repertoire holds 2 million to 2.5 million clones, with 85% to 95% as singletons. The clonotype originates from a man younger than 30 in good health. Some clones in this sample may be carry-over from other donors' samples. The chain is built from TRBV6-5 and TRBJ2-7; no firm D call. The sequenced material came from naive CD4+ T cells from PBMCs. Subset reported: CD45RA+ positively selected. The DNA for the CDR3 is TGTGCCAGTGGACGCTCTTCCTACGAGCAGTACTTC. Amino acid sequence: CASGRSSYEQYF.